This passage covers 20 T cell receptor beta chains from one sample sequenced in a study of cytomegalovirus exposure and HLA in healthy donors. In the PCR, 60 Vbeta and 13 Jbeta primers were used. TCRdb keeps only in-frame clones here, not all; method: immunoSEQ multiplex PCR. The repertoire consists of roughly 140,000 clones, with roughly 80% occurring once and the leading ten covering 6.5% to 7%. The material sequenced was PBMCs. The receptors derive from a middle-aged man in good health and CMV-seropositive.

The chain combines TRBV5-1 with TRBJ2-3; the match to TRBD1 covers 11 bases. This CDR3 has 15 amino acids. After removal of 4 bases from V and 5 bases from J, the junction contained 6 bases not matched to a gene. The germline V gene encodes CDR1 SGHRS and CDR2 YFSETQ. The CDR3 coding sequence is TGCGCCAGCAGCCCGGGACAGGGGGTTCAAGATACGCAGTATTTT. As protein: CASSPGQGVQDTQYF. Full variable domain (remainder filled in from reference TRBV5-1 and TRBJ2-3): KAGVTQTPRYLIKTRGQQVTLSCSPISGHRSVSWYQQTPGQGLQFLFEYFSETQRNKGNFPGRFSGRQFSNSRSEMNVSTLELGDSALYLCASSPGQGVQDTQYFGPGTRLTVL.

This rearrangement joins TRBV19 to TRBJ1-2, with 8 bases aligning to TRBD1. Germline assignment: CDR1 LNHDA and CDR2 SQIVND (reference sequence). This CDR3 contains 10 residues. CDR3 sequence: CVDRDSEYTF. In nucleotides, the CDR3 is TGTGTGGACAGGGACTCTGAGTACACCTTC.

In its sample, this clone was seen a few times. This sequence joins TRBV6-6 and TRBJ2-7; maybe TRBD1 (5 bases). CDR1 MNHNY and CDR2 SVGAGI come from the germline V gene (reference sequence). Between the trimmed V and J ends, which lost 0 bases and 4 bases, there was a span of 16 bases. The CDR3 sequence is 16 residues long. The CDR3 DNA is TGTGCCAGCAGTTACTCCCAACCAGGCAGGGAATACGAGCAGTACTTC. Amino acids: CASSYSQPGREYEQYF.

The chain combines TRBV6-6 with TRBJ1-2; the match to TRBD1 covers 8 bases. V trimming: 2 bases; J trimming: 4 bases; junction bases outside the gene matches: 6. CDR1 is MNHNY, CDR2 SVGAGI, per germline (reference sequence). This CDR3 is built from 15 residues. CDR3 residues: CASSYRTGPLYGYTF. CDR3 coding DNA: TGTGCCAGCAGTTACAGGACAGGGCCCCTCTATGGCTACACCTTC.

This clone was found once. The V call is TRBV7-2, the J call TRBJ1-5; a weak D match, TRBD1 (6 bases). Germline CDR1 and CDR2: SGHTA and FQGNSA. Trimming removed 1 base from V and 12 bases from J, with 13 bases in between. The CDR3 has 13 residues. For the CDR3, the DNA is TGTGCCAGCAGCTTAGAATACAGGGTAGGCCAGCATTTT. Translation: CASSLEYRVGQHF.

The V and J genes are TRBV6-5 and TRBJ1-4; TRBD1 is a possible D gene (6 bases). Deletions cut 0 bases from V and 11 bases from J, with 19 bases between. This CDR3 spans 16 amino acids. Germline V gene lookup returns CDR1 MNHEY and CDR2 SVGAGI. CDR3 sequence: CASSYSMSQGAGKLFF. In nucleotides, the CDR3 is TGTGCCAGCAGTTACTCGATGTCACAGGGTGCCGGGAAACTGTTTTTT.

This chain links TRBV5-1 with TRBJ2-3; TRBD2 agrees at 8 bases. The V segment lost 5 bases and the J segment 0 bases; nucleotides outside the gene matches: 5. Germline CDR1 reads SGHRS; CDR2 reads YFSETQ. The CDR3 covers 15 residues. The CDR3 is CASRRSGDSTDTQYF. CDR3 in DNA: TGCGCCAGCAGGCGTAGCGGGGATAGCACAGATACGCAGTATTTT. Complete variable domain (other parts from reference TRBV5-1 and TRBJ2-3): KAGVTQTPRYLIKTRGQQVTLSCSPISGHRSVSWYQQTPGQGLQFLFEYFSETQRNKGNFPGRFSGRQFSNSRSEMNVSTLELGDSALYLCASRRSGDSTDTQYFGPGTRLTVL.

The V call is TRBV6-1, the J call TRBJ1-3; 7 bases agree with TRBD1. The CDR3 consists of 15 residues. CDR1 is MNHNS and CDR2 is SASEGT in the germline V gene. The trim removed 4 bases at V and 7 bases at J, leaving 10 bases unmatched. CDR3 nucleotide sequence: TGTGCCAGCAGTGTCCGACAGGGAGTTTTGAACACCATATATTTT. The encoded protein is CASSVRQGVLNTIYF.

DNA for the CDR3: TGCGCCAGCAGCCAAGAAAGCCGACTAGCGGGGGGGCACACCGGGGAGCTGTTTTTT. Translated: CASSQESRLAGGHTGELFF. The chain links TRBV4-1 to TRBJ2-2, with 14 nucleotides matching TRBD2. The J segment lost 3 bases and the V segment lost 0 bases, leaving 6 bases of the junction unmatched. The germline V gene has CDR1 MGHRA and CDR2 YSYEKL. The CDR3 totals 19 residues.

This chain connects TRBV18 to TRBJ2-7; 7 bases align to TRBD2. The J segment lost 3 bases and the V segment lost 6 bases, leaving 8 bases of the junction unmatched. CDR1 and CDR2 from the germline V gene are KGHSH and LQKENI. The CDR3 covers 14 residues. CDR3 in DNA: TGTGCCAGCTCCCCCAGGCGGGAGTACTACGAGCAGTACTTC. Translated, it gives CASSPRREYYEQYF.

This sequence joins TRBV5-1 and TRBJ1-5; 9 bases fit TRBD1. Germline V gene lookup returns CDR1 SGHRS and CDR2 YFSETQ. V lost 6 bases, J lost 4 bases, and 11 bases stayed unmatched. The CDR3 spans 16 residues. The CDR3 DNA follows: TGCGCCAGCAAGATACATCGGACAGGGGTTAATCAGCCCCAGCATTTT. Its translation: CASKIHRTGVNQPQHF.

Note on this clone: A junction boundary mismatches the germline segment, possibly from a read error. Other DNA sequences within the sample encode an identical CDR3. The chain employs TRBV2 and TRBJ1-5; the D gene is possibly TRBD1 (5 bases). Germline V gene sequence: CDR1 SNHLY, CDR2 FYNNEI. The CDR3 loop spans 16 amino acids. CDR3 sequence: CASSEAWGRINQPQHF. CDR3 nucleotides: TGTGCCAGTAGTGAAGCGTGGGGCAGGATCAATCAGCCCCAGCATTTT.

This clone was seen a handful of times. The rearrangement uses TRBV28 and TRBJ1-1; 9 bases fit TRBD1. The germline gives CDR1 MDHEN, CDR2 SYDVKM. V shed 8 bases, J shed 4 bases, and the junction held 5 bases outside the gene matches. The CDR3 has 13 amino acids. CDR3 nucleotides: TGTGCCAGCTGGGGACAGGGAGGCACTGAAGCTTTCTTT. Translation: CASWGQGGTEAFF.

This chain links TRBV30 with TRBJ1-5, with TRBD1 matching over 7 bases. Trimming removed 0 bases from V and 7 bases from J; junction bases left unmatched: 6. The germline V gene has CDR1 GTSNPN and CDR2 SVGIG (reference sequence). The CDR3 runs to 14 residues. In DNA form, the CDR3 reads TGTGCCTGGAGTGTACACGGACAGGTCCAGCCCCAGCATTTT. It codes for CAWSVHGQVQPQHF.

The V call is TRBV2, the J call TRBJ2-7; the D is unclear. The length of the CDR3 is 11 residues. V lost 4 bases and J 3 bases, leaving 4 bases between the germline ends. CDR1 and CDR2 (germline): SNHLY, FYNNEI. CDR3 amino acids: CASSGDYEQYF. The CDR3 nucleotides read TGTGCCAGCAGTGGCGACTACGAGCAGTACTTC.

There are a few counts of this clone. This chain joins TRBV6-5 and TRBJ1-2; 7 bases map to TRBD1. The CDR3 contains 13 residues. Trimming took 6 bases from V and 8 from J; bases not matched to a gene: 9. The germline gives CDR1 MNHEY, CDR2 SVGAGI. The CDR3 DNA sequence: TGTGCCAGCAGCCAAATGGACAGGACGGGCTACACCTTC. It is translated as CASSQMDRTGYTF.

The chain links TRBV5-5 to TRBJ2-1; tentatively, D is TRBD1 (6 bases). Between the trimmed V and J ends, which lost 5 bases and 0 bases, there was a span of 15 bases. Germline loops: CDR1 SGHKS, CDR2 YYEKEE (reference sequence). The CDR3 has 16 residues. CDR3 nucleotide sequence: TGTGCCAGCAGTCCCTCTACAGGGTTCTCCTACAATGAGCAGTTCTTC. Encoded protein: CASSPSTGFSYNEQFF.

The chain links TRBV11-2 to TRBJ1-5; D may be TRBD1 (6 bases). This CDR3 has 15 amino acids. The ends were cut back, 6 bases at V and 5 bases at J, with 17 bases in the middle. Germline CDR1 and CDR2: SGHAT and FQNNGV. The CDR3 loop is CASSPAGAGYQPQHF. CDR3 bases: TGTGCCAGCAGTCCAGCGGGGGCGGGATATCAGCCCCAGCATTTT.

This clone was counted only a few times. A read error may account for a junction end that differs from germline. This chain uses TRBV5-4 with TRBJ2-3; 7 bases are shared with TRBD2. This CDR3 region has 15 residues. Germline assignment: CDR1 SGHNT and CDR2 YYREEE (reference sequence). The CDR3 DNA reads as TGTGCCAGCAGCTTAGGGTCGACTAGCATAGATACGCAGTATTTT. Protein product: CASSLGSTSIDTQYF.

The CDR3 protein is CASSVGGGDDTDTQYF. The DNA of the CDR3 is TGCGCCAGCAGTGTCGGTGGGGGGGACGACACAGATACGCAGTATTTT. This rearrangement joins TRBV10-1 to TRBJ2-3, with 7 positions matching TRBD2. J gave up 2 bases and V 4 bases, and 9 bases lay outside the gene matches. Germline assignment: CDR1 WNHNN and CDR2 SYGVQD (reference sequence). The CDR3 length is 16 residues.